One sample yielded the 9 T cell receptor beta chains listed below, sequenced in a study of blood T cell repertoires in COVID-19. The table came from immunoSEQ multiplex PCR; TCRdb's copy has only in-frame clones and leaves some out. The profile shows approximately 450,000 clones, around 91% of them singletons. The sequencing input was PBMCs or T cells enriched from blood (not recorded which). The receptors stem from a young man who had recovered from COVID-19.

The chain joins TRBV10-3 to TRBJ2-1; 10 positions match TRBD2. The CDR3 runs 15 residues. Losses at the gene ends were 6 bases for V and 3 bases for J; bases not matched to a gene: 5. CDR1 is ENHRY, CDR2 SYGVKD, per germline. CDR3 coding DNA: TGTGCCATCAGGGGAGCGGGAGGGGGCTACAATGAGCAGTTCTTC. It yields the protein CAIRGAGGGYNEQFF.

The chain has TRBV5-4 and TRBJ2-1, with a weak D call TRBD1 (6 bases). V dropped 0 bases and J dropped 4 bases, with 11 bases sitting between them. In germline, CDR1 is SGHNT, CDR2 YYREEE (reference sequence). This CDR3 is 15 amino acids long. The CDR3 coding sequence is TGTGCCAGCAGCTTGGTCCAGGGGACATACAATGAGCAGTTCTTC. Its translation: CASSLVQGTYNEQFF.

V gene TRBV7-9 combines with J gene TRBJ1-4; D is unresolved. CDR1 and CDR2 from the germline V gene are SEHNR and FQNEAQ (reference sequence). V was cut by 1 base and J by 0 bases, with 9 bases left in between. The CDR3 has 16 residues. For the CDR3, the DNA is TGTGCCAGCAGCTTAGATGCATACTCAACTAATGAAAAACTGTTTTTT. Translation: CASSLDAYSTNEKLFF.

J is TRBJ2-1 and V is TRBV6-6; D may be TRBD1 (6 bases). V was shortened by 5 bases and J by 9 bases, with 23 bases between the two germline ends. The CDR3 totals 16 residues. Germline CDR1 is MNHNY and CDR2 is SVGAGI (reference sequence). The CDR3 region has the DNA TGTGCCAGCAGTCCCCCGCCGGGACATGGCGAAGGTGAGCAGTTCTTC. Amino acids: CASSPPPGHGEGEQFF.

The chain's CDR3 is CASSSRAQPQHF. The CDR3 DNA is TGTGCCAGCAGCTCCAGGGCTCAGCCCCAGCATTTT. V gene TRBV7-9 combines with J gene TRBJ1-5; maybe TRBD1 (5 bases). Trimming left V 4 bases short and J 6 bases short, with 7 bases between. The germline V gene encodes CDR1 SEHNR and CDR2 FQNEAQ (reference sequence). This CDR3 region has 12 residues.

This clone was counted only a few times. V and J are TRBV5-1 and TRBJ2-7; D might be TRBD2 (5 bases). V was trimmed by 4 bases and J by 7 bases, leaving 27 bases between them. This CDR3 is built from 17 residues. Germline V CDR1 and CDR2: SGHRS, YFSETQ. The CDR3 is CASSTGLTAGFREEQYF. The CDR3 nucleotides read TGCGCCAGCAGCACCGGCTTGACGGCGGGCTTCCGGGAAGAGCAGTACTTC.

V gene TRBV30 combines with J gene TRBJ1-6, with D possibly being TRBD1 (6 bases). Trimming took off 3 bases at V and 11 bases at J, with 14 bases between the two ends. The CDR3 runs 13 residues. Germline V gene lookup returns CDR1 GTSNPN and CDR2 SVGIG (reference sequence). The CDR3 nucleotides read TGTGCCTGGAGAACAGGGACGGCAGCACCCCTCCACTTT. Translated, it gives CAWRTGTAAPLHF.

The rearrangement uses TRBV27 and TRBJ1-2; D is undetermined. This CDR3 region has 12 residues. CDR1 is MNHEY, CDR2 SMNVEV, per germline (reference sequence). Trimming pared 6 bases from V and 5 bases from J, leaving 10 bases between. Here the CDR3 reads CASSSGGYGYTF. CDR3 DNA: TGTGCCAGCAGCTCGGGAGGATATGGCTACACCTTC.

This clone was seen a single time. This rearrangement joins TRBV10-3 to TRBJ2-2, with 9 bases fitting TRBD1. Trimming removed 6 bases from V and 6 bases from J; junction bases left unmatched: 5. The CDR3 covers 14 residues. Germline-derived CDR1 and CDR2 are ENHRY and SYGVKD. Here the CDR3 reads CAISGTGRPGELFF. Written as DNA, the CDR3 is TGTGCCATCAGCGGGACAGGGAGACCCGGGGAGCTGTTTTTT.